This T cell receptor beta chain was sequenced for a study of T cells after yellow fever vaccination. In TCRdb, the 5' RACE reads were re-called with MiXCR into one record per CDR3 protein. The sample comprises 150,000 to 200,000 distinct CDR3 sequences, approximately 6% of which are singletons, and just under 3% rests with the top ten. This clonotype was picked up many times. The CDR3 extends over 14 amino acids. Per germline, CDR1 SGHTA and CDR2 FQGNSA. V lost 4 bases, J lost 0 bases, and 1 base stayed unmatched. This receptor was taken from a man aged 18 to 30 who received the YFV17D yellow fever vaccine. The starting material was CD4+ T cells sorted from PBMCs, obtained on the day of the first yellow fever vaccination. This sequence joins TRBV7-2 and TRBJ1-1, with 8 positions matching TRBD1. The CDR3: CASSWTGMNTEAFF. The CDR3 bases are TGTGCCAGCAGCTGGACAGGGATGAACACTGAAGCTTTCTTT.